This paragraph reports one T cell receptor (beta chain). What it recognizes is unknown. The data are from a study of monozygotic twins with inflammatory bowel disease. Regarding the study as a whole: Especially with disease activity, IBD patients had fewer clonotypes in common with others than healthy twins did.

The CDR3 loop spans 18 amino acids. CDR1 and CDR2 from the germline V gene are SSHAT and FNYEAQ (reference sequence). TCRdb reprocessed the 5' RACE reads and stores each CDR3 protein as one record, lacking DNA. In all, the sample yields around 400,000 distinct CDR3 sequences. Sequences were obtained from blood. This chain joins TRBV7-7 and TRBJ2-1; TCRdb names TRBD2, which stays unverified in the absence of DNA. The clonotype comes from a human donor with ulcerative colitis or Crohn's disease, or a healthy co-twin of an affected twin (not recorded which). The CDR3 reads CASAPGLAGGPGSDEQFF.